The text below deals with one T cell receptor (beta chain). This sample was included in a study of T cells in Graves' hyperthyroidism and ophthalmopathy. Template material for amplifying TCR beta CDR3 regions consisted of RNA transcripts. A first-round RT-PCR of the TCR CDR3 used the HTBI primer set. TCRdb independently ran MiXCR on the multiplex PCR reads; one entry per CDR3 protein. The table includes 380,000 or so distinct CDR3 sequences, roughly 14% detected once. Unmatched junction bases numbered 6, after V lost 5 bases and J lost 5 bases. Germline V gene lookup returns CDR1 KGHSH and CDR2 LQKENI. This CDR3 has 14 residues.

This chain links TRBV18 with TRBJ1-2; 9 bases match TRBD1. Sequenced material: blood. The receptor was derived from a woman aged 30 to 39 with Graves' hyperthyroidism. DNA for the CDR3: TGTGCCAGCTCAGCTCGGGACAGGGATTATGGCTACACCTTC. Translation: CASSARDRDYGYTF. The variable domain in full, completed from reference TRBV18 and TRBJ1-2, reads NAGVMQNPRHLVRRRGQEARLRCSPMKGHSHVYWYRQLPEEGLKFMVYLQKENIIDESGMPKERFSAEFPKEGPSILRIQQVVRGDSAAYFCASSARDRDYGYTFGSGTRLTVV.